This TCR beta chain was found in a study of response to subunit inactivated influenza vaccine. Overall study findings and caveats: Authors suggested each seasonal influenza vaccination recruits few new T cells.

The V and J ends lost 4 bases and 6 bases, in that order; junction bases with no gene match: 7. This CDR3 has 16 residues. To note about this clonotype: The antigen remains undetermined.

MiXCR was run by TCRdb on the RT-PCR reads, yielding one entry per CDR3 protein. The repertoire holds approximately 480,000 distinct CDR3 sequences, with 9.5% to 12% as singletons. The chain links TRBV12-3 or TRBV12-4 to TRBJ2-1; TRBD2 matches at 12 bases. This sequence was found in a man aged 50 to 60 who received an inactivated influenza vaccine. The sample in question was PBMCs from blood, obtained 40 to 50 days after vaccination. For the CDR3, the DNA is TGTGCCAGCAGTTCGGGACTAGCGGGTCTCTTCAATGAGCAGTTCTTC. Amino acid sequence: CASSSGLAGLFNEQFF.